This T cell receptor (beta chain) was recorded in a study of T cell repertoires in cytomegalovirus infection. TCRdb passed the reads through MiXCR, listing each CDR3 protein once. Among some 300,000 distinct CDR3 sequences listed, roughly a sixth were seen once. Trimming pared 4 bases from V and 4 bases from J, leaving 9 bases between. This CDR3 is 12 amino acids long. CDR1 is SGHDT, CDR2 YYEEEE, per germline. Material: PBMCs. V usage is TRBV5-6 and J usage is TRBJ2-7; D unclear. The clonotype was recovered from a human donor in good health (CMV status not recorded). Some clones in this sample may be carry-over from other donors' samples. CDR3 sequence (DNA): TGTGCCAGCAGCCGGCTTGGGTACGAGCAGTACTTC. Translating it yields CASSRLGYEQYF.